This T cell receptor beta chain was profiled in a study of early T cells in non-severe SARS-CoV-2 infection. Each CDR3 protein gets one entry after TCRdb re-called the 5' RACE reads with MiXCR. The sample carries tens of thousands of distinct CDR3 sequences, 9% to 15% recorded once. Sequencing was done on a sample of whole blood. The origin of this receptor is an adult who was a healthcare worker with PCR-confirmed SARS-CoV-2 infection or an uninfected control (not recorded which).

The CDR3 region is CASSPPGAVYSDTQYF. CDR3 DNA: TGTGCCAGCTCACCGCCCGGGGCAGTTTATTCAGATACGCAGTATTTT. This sequence joins TRBV18 and TRBJ2-3; D possibly uses TRBD1 or TRBD2 (5 bases each). Trimming took off 3 bases at V and 4 bases at J, with 17 bases between the two ends. This CDR3 spans 16 amino acids. The germline gives CDR1 KGHSH, CDR2 LQKENI.